This T cell receptor (beta chain) was recorded in a study of early stage breast cancer tumors. The V end was cut by 2 bases, the J end by 0 bases, with 11 bases between. The germline gives CDR1 SNHLY, CDR2 FYNNEI. CDR3 size: 16 residues. Regarding this clone: No antigen is known for it.

Generated by immunoSEQ multiplex PCR, the TCRdb table keeps only in-frame clones and is missing some. This sample carries more than 8,500 clones, roughly 70% of them seen once, and the ten largest clones take roughly 7.1%. Study outcomes and limitations: Bulk DNA sequencing of unsorted cells missed chain pairing and markers. Enriched TCRB sequences shared across patients were mostly commonly generated sequences. In about 90% of the 16 patients, blood comparison separated tumor from normal breast.

V is TRBV2 and J is TRBJ1-5; D unresolved. The specimen was breast tumor tissue. This clonotype originated in a person aged 45 to 59 with breast cancer. CDR3 sequence reads: CASSERALISNQPQHF. CDR3 nucleotide sequence: TGTGCCAGCAGTGAAAGGGCACTAATTAGCAATCAGCCCCAGCATTTT.